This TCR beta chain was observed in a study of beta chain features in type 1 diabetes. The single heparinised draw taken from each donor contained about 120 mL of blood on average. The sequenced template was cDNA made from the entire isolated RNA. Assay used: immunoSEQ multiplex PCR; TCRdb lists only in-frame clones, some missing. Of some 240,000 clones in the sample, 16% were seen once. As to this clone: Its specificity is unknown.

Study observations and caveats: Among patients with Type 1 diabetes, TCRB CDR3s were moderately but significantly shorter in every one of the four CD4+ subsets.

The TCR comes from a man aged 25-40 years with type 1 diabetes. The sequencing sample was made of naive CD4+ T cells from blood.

The CDR3 here is CASSPANNYGYTF. The DNA of the CDR3 is TGCGCCAGCAGCCCCGCGAATAACTATGGCTACACCTTC. The V gene is TRBV5-1, the J gene TRBJ1-2, with unresolved D. Trimming cost V 4 bases and J 1 base, with 8 bases left between them. This CDR3 is 13 amino acids long. Per germline, CDR1 SGHRS and CDR2 YFSETQ.